This T cell receptor (beta chain) was observed in a study of prognosis after radiotherapy for stage I lung cancer. Genomic DNA yielded TCR beta CDR3, amplified by two-round multiplex PCR. The use of primers specific to each TRBV and TRBJ gene characterized first-round PCR. Each CDR3 protein gets one entry after TCRdb re-called the multiplex PCR reads with MiXCR. The profile shows more than 10,000 distinct CDR3 sequences, over 35% of them singletons. This CDR3 is built from 14 residues. Between the trimmed V and J ends, which lost 7 bases and 0 bases, there was a span of 13 bases. The germline V gene has CDR1 ENHRY and CDR2 SYGVKD. This clonotype showed up many times.

The sequencing used PBMCs, collected before or after stereotactic body radiation therapy (not recorded which). The chain recombines TRBV10-3 with TRBJ2-7; D is ambiguous. This receptor was obtained from a donor at least 50 years old with non-small cell lung cancer. CDR3 sequence reads: CAITSGRSSYEQYF. The CDR3 coding sequence is TGTGCCATCACCTCAGGACGGAGCTCCTACGAGCAGTACTTC.